This is a list of T cell receptor beta chains from one sample in a study of blood T cell repertoires in COVID-19. Profiling relied on immunoSEQ multiplex PCR, and the TCRdb table lists in-frame clones only, not all of them. The top ten hold around 10% of the sample, which has around 140,000 clones, over 80% seen once. Input material: PBMCs or T cells enriched from blood (not recorded which). Receptors originate from a man in his fifties or sixties who had recovered from COVID-19. CDR3s include the opening cysteine and the closing phenylalanine or tryptophan.

V gene: TRBV29-1; J gene: TRBJ2-3; CDR3 protein: CSDRDPGRDTQYF
V gene: TRBV7-8; J gene: TRBJ2-3; CDR3 protein: CASSRGGGTSEDTQYF
V gene: TRBV18; J gene: TRBJ1-1; CDR3 protein: CASSMALNTEAFF
V gene: TRBV19; J gene: TRBJ2-7; CDR3 protein: CASSTTVGASYEQYF
V gene: TRBV28; J gene: TRBJ1-3; CDR3 protein: CASSLYSGNTIYF
V gene: TRBV30; J gene: TRBJ1-2; CDR3 protein: CAWSTGIYGYTF
V gene: TRBV28; J gene: TRBJ1-2; CDR3 protein: CASSLSGLRHYGYTF
V gene: TRBV29-1; J gene: TRBJ1-3; CDR3 protein: CSVEVWGRSGNTIYF
V gene: TRBV10-3; J gene: TRBJ1-1; CDR3 protein: CAISESGGETEAFF
V gene: TRBV6-5; J gene: TRBJ2-3; CDR3 protein: CASSHRDRGSDTQYF
V gene: TRBV9; J gene: TRBJ2-7; CDR3 protein: CASSVGNSGGGYSYEQYF
V gene: TRBV3-1/TRBV3-2; J gene: TRBJ2-5; CDR3 protein: CASSQGGKETQYF
V gene: TRBV18; J gene: TRBJ2-1; CDR3 protein: CASSRTRVNEQFF
V gene: TRBV29-1; J gene: TRBJ2-1; CDR3 protein: CSVGTGGFTYNEQFF
V gene: TRBV29-1; J gene: TRBJ2-7; CDR3 protein: CSVDEGYEQYF
V gene: TRBV11-2; J gene: TRBJ2-1; CDR3 protein: CASSSAIYNEQFF
V gene: TRBV25-1; J gene: TRBJ1-6; CDR3 protein: CASSGQDSRLSPLHF
V gene: TRBV7-2; J gene: TRBJ2-3; CDR3 protein: CASSLGLAGSTDTQYF
V gene: TRBV30; J gene: TRBJ1-1; CDR3 protein: CAWPGEGNTEAFF
V gene: TRBV15; J gene: TRBJ2-1; CDR3 protein: CATSTTGTRLNNEQFF
V gene: TRBV12-3/TRBV12-4; J gene: TRBJ2-7; CDR3 protein: CASRRHLGYEQYF
V gene: TRBV15; J gene: TRBJ2-5; CDR3 protein: CATSRAPTGSGETQYF
V gene: TRBV28; J gene: TRBJ1-6; CDR3 protein: CASSFFVGSPLHF
V gene: TRBV28; J gene: TRBJ2-7; CDR3 protein: CASMGLTYEQYF
V gene: TRBV2; J gene: TRBJ1-6; CDR3 protein: CASSLDRGRTNSPLHF
V gene: TRBV3-1/TRBV3-2; J gene: TRBJ2-3; CDR3 protein: CASSQGGSGVYF
V gene: TRBV27; J gene: TRBJ1-2; CDR3 protein: CASRGGPLGYTF
V gene: TRBV11-2; J gene: TRBJ1-1; CDR3 protein: CASSLRNTEAFF
V gene: TRBV15; J gene: TRBJ2-3; CDR3 protein: CATSTLAGEQDTQYF
V gene: TRBV5-5; J gene: TRBJ2-2; CDR3 protein: CASSRQGDTGELFF
V gene: TRBV11-2; J gene: TRBJ2-7; CDR3 protein: CASSLSWDNSYEQYF
V gene: TRBV19; J gene: TRBJ2-7; CDR3 protein: CASTPTLTSSYEQYF
V gene: TRBV30; J gene: TRBJ2-7; CDR3 protein: CAWSPGQGYEQYF
V gene: TRBV20-1; J gene: TRBJ1-1; CDR3 protein: CANWNTEAFF
V gene: TRBV11-2; J gene: TRBJ1-4; CDR3 protein: CASSLGTGQSNEKLFF
V gene: TRBV25-1; J gene: TRBJ1-2; CDR3 protein: CASSTTGGGDGYTF
V gene: TRBV27; J gene: TRBJ2-2; CDR3 protein: CASSPGGSNTGELFF
V gene: TRBV3-1/TRBV3-2; J gene: TRBJ1-5; CDR3 protein: CASSQNQGLEFVEPQHF
V gene: TRBV5-1; J gene: TRBJ1-1; CDR3 protein: CASTKDRKRTEAFF
V gene: TRBV11-2; J gene: TRBJ2-5; CDR3 protein: CASSLAGGVVETQYF
V gene: TRBV7-9; J gene: TRBJ2-5; CDR3 protein: CASSLKGGETQYF
V gene: TRBV29-1; J gene: TRBJ2-1; CDR3 protein: CSVPRGSYNEQFF
V gene: TRBV11-2; J gene: TRBJ1-4; CDR3 protein: CASSPGGGATEKLFF
V gene: TRBV9; J gene: TRBJ1-1; CDR3 protein: CASSEGHLNTEAFF
V gene: TRBV18; J gene: TRBJ1-4; CDR3 protein: CASSPVKGAGEKLFF
V gene: TRBV5-4; J gene: TRBJ2-2; CDR3 protein: CASSSEQGSTGELFF
V gene: TRBV12-3/TRBV12-4; J gene: TRBJ1-1; CDR3 protein: CASSLVVDTEAFF
V gene: TRBV7-9; J gene: TRBJ1-2; CDR3 protein: CASSLAGGRANYGYTF
V gene: TRBV18; J gene: TRBJ2-7; CDR3 protein: CASSPRQVNEQYF
V gene: TRBV28; J gene: TRBJ2-7; CDR3 protein: CASSFWDRGHEQYF
V gene: TRBV5-6; J gene: TRBJ1-1; CDR3 protein: CASTVTGGNTEAFF
V gene: TRBV19; J gene: TRBJ1-5; CDR3 protein: CASSITQGSFQPQHF
V gene: TRBV11-3; J gene: TRBJ2-3; CDR3 protein: CASSSGNEFGGTDTQYF
V gene: TRBV2; J gene: TRBJ2-5; CDR3 protein: CASTGTSGVTQYF
V gene: TRBV9; J gene: TRBJ2-5; CDR3 protein: CASSPPGLSQETQYF
V gene: TRBV6-1; J gene: TRBJ1-2; CDR3 protein: CASSEGQGQNYGYTF
V gene: TRBV30; J gene: TRBJ2-1; CDR3 protein: CAWSSGQGSSIYNEQFF
V gene: TRBV5-1; J gene: TRBJ1-1; CDR3 protein: CASSYTGDPMNTEAFF
V gene: TRBV9; J gene: TRBJ1-6; CDR3 protein: CASSLGPYNSPLHF
V gene: TRBV3-1/TRBV3-2; J gene: TRBJ2-7; CDR3 protein: CASSKGTSGKYEQYF